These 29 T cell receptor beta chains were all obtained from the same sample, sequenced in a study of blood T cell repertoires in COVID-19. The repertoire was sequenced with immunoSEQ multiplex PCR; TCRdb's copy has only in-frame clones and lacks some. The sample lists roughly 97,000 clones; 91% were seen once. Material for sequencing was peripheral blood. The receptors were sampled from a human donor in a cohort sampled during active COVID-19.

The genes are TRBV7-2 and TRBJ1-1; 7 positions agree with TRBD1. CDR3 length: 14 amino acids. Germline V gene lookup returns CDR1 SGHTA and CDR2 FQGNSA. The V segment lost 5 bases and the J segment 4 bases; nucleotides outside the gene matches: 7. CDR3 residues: CASSPRTGSTEAFF. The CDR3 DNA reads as TGTGCCAGCAGCCCTCGGACAGGTAGCACTGAAGCTTTCTTT.

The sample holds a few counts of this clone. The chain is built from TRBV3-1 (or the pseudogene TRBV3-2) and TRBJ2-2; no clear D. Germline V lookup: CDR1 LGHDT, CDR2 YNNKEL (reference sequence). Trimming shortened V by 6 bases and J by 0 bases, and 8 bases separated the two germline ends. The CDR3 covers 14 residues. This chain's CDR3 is CASRQFSNTGELFF. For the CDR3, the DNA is TGTGCCAGCAGACAGTTCTCGAACACCGGGGAGCTGTTTTTT.

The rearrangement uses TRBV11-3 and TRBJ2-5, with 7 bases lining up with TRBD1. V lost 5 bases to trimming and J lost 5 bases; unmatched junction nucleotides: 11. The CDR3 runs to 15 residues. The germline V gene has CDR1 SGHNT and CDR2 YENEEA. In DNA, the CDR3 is TGTGCCAGCAGCAAAATTAAAGGGACAGCGGAGACCCAGTACTTC. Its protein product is CASSKIKGTAETQYF. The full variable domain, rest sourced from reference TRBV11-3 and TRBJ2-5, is EAGVVQSPRYKIIEKKQPVAFWCNPISGHNTLYWYLQNLGQGPELLIRYENEEAVDDSQLPKDRFSAERLKGVDSTLKIQPAELGDSAVYLCASSKIKGTAETQYFGPGTRLLVL.

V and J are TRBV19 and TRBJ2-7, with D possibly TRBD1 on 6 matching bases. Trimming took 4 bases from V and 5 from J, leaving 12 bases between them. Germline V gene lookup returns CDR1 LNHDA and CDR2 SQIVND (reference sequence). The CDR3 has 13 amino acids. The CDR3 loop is CASSTPTGNEQYF. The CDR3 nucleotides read TGTGCCAGTAGTACCCCAACAGGGAACGAGCAGTACTTC.

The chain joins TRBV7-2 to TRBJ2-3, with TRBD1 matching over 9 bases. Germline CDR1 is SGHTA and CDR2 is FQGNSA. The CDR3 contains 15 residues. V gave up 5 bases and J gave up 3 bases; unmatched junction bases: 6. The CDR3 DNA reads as TGTGCCAGCAGCCTACAGGGGGCCGGGACAGATACGCAGTATTTT. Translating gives CASSLQGAGTDTQYF.

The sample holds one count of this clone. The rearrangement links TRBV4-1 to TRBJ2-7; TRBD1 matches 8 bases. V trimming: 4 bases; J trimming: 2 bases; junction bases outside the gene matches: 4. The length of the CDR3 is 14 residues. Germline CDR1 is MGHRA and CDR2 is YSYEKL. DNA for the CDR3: TGCGCCAGCAGCCCGAACAGGGGGACCTACGAGCAGTACTTC. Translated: CASSPNRGTYEQYF.

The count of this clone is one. The CDR3 loop reads CASSLDRTGTKNIQYF. The CDR3 DNA follows: TGTGCCAGCAGCCTAGACCGGACAGGGACCAAAAACATTCAGTACTTC. The J gene is TRBJ2-4, the V gene TRBV7-2; 8 bases are shared with TRBD1. CDR3 length: 16 amino acids. J gave up 2 bases and V 5 bases, and 8 bases lay outside the gene matches. Per the germline V gene, CDR1 is SGHTA and CDR2 is FQGNSA.

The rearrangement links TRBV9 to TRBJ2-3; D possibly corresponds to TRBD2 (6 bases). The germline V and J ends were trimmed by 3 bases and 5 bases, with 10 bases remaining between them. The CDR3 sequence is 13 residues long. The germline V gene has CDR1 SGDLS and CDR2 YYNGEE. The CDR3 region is CASSGLVKDTQYF. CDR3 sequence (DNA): TGTGCCAGCAGCGGACTAGTGAAAGATACGCAGTATTTT. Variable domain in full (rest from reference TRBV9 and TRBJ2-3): DSGVTQTPKHLITATGQRVTLRCSPRSGDLSVYWYQQSLDQGLQFLIQYYNGEERAKGNILERFSAQQFPDLHSELNLSSLELGDSALYFCASSGLVKDTQYFGPGTRLTVL.

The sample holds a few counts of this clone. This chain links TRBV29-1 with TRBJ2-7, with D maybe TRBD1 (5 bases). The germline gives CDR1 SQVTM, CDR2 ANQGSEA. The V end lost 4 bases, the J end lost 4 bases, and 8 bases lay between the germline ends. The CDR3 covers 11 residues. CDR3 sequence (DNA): TGCAGCGTTGGACAGTCTTACGAGCAGTACTTC. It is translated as CSVGQSYEQYF.

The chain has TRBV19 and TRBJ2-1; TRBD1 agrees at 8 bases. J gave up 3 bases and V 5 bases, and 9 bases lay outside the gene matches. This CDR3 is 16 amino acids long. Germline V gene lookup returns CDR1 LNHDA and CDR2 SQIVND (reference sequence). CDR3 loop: CASSARTGKLYNEQFF. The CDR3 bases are TGTGCCAGTAGTGCCCGGACAGGGAAACTCTACAATGAGCAGTTCTTC.

CDR3 loop: CSASSGTSGNNEQFF. CDR3 coding DNA: TGCAGTGCTAGTTCCGGGACTAGCGGTAACAATGAGCAGTTCTTC. J is TRBJ2-1 and V is TRBV20-1, with TRBD2 matching 11 bases. There are 15 residues in the CDR3. CDR1 and CDR2 (germline): DFQATT, SNEGSKA (reference sequence). Trimming took 3 bases from V and 5 from J; bases not matched to a gene: 6.

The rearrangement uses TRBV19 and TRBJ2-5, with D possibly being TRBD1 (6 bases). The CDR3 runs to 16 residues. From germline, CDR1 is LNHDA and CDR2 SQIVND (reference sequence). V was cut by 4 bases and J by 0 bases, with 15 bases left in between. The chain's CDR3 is CASSKVDRRYQETQYF. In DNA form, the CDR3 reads TGTGCCAGTAGTAAAGTTGACAGGCGGTACCAAGAGACCCAGTACTTC.

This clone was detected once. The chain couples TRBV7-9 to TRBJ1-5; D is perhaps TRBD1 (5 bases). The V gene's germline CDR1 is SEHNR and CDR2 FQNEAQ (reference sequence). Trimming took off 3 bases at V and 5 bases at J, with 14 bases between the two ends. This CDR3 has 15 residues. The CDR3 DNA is TGTGCCAGCAGCTTGGGGCAGGGTGATTATCAGCCCCAGCATTTT. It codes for CASSLGQGDYQPQHF.

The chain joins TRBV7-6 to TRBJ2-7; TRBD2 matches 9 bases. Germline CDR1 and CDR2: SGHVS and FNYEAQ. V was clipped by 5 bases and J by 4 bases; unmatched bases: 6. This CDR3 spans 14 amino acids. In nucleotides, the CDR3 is TGTGCCAGCAGCATTAGCGGGAGTAAGTACGAGCAGTACTTC. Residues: CASSISGSKYEQYF.

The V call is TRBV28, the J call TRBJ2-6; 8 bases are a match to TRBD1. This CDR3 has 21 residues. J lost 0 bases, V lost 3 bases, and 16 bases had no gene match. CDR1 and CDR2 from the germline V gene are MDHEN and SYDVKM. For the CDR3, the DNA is TGTGCCAGCAGTTTCCCCGGGACGGACAGGGAGGAGTACTCTGGGGCCAACGTCCTGACTTTC. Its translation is CASSFPGTDREEYSGANVLTF.

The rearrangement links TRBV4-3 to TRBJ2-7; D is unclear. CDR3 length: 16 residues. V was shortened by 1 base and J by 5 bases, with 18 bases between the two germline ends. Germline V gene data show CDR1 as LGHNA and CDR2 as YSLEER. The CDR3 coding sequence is TGCGCCAGCAGCCAAGGAGAGTGGGTGCAGGTCCACGAGCAGTACTTC. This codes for CASSQGEWVQVHEQYF.

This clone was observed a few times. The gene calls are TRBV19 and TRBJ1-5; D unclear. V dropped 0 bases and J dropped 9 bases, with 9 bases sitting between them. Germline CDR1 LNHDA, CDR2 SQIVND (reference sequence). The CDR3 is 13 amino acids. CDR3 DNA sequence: TGTGCCAGTAGTATAGATGTTCTAAGGCCCCAGCATTTT. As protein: CASSIDVLRPQHF.

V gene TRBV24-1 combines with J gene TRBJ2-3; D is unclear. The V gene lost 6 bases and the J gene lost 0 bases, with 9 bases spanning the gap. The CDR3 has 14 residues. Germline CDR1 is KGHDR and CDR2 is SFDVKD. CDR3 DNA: TGTGCCACCAGTCCCTTTTCCAGCACAGATACGCAGTATTTT. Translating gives CATSPFSSTDTQYF.

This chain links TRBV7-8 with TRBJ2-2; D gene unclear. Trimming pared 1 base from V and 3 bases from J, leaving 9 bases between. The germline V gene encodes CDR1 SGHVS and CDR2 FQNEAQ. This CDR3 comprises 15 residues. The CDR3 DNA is TGTGCCAGCAGCTTAGGCCAGTTCGACACCGGGGAGCTGTTTTTT. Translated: CASSLGQFDTGELFF.

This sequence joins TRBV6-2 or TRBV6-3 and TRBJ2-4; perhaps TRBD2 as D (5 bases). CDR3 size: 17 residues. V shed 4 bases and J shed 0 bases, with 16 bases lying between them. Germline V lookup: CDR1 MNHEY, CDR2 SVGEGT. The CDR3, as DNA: TGTGCCAGCAGTTCCATGACGTTGAGCGGAGCCAAAAACATTCAGTACTTC. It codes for CASSSMTLSGAKNIQYF.

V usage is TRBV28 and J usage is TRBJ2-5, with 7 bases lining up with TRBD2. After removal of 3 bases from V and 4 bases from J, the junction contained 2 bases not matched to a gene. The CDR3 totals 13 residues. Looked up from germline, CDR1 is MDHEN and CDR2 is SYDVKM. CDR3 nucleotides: TGTGCCAGCAGTTTCTGGGGGGGAGAGACCCAGTACTTC. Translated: CASSFWGGETQYF.

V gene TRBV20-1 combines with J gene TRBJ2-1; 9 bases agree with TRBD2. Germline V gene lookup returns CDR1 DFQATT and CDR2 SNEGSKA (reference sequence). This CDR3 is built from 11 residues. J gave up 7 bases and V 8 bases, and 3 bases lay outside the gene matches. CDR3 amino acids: CSSGGRNEQFF. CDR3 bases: TGCAGTAGCGGGGGGAGAAATGAGCAGTTCTTC.

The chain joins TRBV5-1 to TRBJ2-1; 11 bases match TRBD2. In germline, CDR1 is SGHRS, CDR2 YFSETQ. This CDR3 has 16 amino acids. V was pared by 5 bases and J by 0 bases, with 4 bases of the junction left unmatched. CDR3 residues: CASRPLAGGSYNEQFF. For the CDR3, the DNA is TGCGCCAGCAGACCTCTAGCGGGGGGCTCCTACAATGAGCAGTTCTTC.

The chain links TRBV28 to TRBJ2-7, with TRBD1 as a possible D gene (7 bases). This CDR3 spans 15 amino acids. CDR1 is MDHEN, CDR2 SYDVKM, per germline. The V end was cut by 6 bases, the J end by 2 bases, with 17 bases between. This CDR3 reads CASSQGGVITYEQYF. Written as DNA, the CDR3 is TGTGCCAGCAGCCAGGGGGGAGTGATAACCTACGAGCAGTACTTC.

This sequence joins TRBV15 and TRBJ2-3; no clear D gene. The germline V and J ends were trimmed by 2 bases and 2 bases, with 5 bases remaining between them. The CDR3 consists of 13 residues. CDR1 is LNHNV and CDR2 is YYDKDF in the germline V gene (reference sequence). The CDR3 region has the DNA TGTGCCACCAGCAGAATATACACAGATACGCAGTATTTT. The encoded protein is CATSRIYTDTQYF.

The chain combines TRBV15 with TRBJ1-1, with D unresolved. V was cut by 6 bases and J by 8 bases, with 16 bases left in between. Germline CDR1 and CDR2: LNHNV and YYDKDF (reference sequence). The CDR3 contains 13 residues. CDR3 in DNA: TGTGCCACCAGTCCATACATCGGCGGAGAAGCTTTCTTT. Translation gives CATSPYIGGEAFF. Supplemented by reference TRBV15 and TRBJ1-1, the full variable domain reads DAMVIQNPRYQVTQFGKPVTLSCSQTLNHNVMYWYQQKSSQAPKLLFHYYDKDFNNEADTPDNFQSRRPNTSFCFLDIRSPGLGDTAMYLCATSPYIGGEAFFGQGTRLTVV.

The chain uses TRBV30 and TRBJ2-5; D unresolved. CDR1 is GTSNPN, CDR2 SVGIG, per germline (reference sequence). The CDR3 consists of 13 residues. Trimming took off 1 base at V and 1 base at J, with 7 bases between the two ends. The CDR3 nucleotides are TGTGCCTGGAGTGGTGGGCCCCAAGAGACCCAGTACTTC. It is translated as CAWSGGPQETQYF.

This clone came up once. CDR3 loop: CASSHAPDEQFF. In DNA, the CDR3 is TGTGCCAGCAGCCACGCCCCGGATGAGCAGTTCTTC. V gene TRBV7-9 combines with J gene TRBJ2-1; no clear D. Germline CDR1 reads SEHNR; CDR2 reads FQNEAQ (reference sequence). The CDR3 is 12 amino acids. V was cut by 5 bases and J by 8 bases, with 10 bases left in between.

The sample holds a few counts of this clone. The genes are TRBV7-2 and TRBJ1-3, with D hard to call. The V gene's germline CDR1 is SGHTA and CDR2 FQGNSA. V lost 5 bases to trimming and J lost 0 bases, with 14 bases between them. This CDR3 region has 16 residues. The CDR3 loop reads CASSPHPGSSGNTIYF. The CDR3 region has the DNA TGTGCCAGCAGCCCCCATCCGGGGAGCTCTGGAAACACCATATATTTT.